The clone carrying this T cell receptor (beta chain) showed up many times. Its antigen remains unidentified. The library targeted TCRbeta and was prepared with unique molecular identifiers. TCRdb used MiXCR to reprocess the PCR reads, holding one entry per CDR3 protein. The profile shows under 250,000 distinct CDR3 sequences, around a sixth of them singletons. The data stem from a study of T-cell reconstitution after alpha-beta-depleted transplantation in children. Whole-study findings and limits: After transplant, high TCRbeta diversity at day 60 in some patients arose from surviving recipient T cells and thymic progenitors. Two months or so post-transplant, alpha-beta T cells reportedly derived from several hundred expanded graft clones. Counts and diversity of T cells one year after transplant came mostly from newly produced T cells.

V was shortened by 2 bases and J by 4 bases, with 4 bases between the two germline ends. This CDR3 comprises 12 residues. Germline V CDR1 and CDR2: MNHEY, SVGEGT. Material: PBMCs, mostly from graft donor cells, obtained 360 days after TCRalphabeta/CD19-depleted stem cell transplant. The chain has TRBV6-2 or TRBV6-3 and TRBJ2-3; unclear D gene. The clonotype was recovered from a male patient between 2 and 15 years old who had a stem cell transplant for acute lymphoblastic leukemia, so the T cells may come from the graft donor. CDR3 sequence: CASSYGPDTQYF. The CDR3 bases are TGTGCCAGCAGTTACGGGCCAGATACGCAGTATTTT.